This T cell receptor (beta chain) originates from a study of cytomegalovirus exposure and HLA in healthy donors. Background on the study: In terms of ancestry, the Caucasian-associated cluster contained roughly four fifths of the roughly 400 genotyped donors. Findings of the study overall: Approximately 17,000 TCR beta sequences were associated with HLA alleles at 0.05 false discovery rate in a later analysis. Whilst most TCR sequences proved rare, a subset of public TCRs occurred across many donors.

Concerning this clone: Antigen specificity is unknown.

When sampled, the donors appeared nominally healthy, though they likely had unrecorded immune exposures. PCR employed 60 Vbeta and 13 Jbeta primers. Here immunoSEQ multiplex PCR was the method, and the copy in TCRdb shows in-frame clones only, minus some. Altogether 200,000 to 250,000 clones are present, around 76% being singletons, with the ten largest covering 5% to 6.5%. Per the germline V gene, CDR1 is MNHEY and CDR2 is SMNVEV (reference sequence). CDR3 length equals 11 residues. The ends were cut back, 6 bases at V and 2 bases at J, with 4 bases in the middle. The sequenced material came from PBMCs. The TCR comes from a woman aged 40 to 55 in good health and CMV-seropositive. This chain links TRBV27 with TRBJ1-1; D not certain. CDR3 coding DNA: TGTGCCAGCAGAACAAACACTGAAGCTTTCTTT. This translates into CASRTNTEAFF.